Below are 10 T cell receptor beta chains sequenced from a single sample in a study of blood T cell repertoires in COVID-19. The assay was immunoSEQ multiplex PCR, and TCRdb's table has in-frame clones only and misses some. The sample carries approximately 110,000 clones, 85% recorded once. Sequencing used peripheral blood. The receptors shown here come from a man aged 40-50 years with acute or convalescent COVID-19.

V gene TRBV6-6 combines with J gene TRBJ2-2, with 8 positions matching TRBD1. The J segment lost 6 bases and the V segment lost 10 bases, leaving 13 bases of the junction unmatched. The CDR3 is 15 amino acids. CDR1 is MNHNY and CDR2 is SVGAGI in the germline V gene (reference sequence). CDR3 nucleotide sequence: TGTGCCATGTCCAGGGACAGGCTCCAACCCGGGGAGCTGTTTTTT. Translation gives CAMSRDRLQPGELFF.

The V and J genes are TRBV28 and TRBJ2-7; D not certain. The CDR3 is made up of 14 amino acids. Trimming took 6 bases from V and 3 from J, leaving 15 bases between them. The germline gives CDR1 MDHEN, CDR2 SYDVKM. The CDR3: CASRNRSIRYEQYF. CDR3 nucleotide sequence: TGTGCCAGCAGAAACCGGTCGATTCGCTACGAGCAGTACTTC.

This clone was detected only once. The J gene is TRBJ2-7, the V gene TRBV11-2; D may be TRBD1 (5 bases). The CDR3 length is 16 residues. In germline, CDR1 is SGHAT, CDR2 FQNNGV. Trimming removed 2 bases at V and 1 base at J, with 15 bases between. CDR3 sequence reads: CASSLIVGLASYEQYF. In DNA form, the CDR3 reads TGTGCCAGCAGCTTAATAGTGGGGCTGGCTTCCTACGAGCAGTACTTC. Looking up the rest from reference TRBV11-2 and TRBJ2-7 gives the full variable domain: EAGVAQSPRYKIIEKRQSVAFWCNPISGHATLYWYQQILGQGPKLLIQFQNNGVVDDSQLPKDRFSAERLKGVDSTLKIQPAKLEDSAVYLCASSLIVGLASYEQYFGPGTRLTVT.

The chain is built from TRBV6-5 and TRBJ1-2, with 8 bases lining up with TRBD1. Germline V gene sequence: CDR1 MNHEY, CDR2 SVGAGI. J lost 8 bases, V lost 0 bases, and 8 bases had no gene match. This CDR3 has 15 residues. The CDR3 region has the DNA TGTGCCAGCAGTTACTCGATATTAACAGGGGGAGGCTACACCTTC. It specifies CASSYSILTGGGYTF.

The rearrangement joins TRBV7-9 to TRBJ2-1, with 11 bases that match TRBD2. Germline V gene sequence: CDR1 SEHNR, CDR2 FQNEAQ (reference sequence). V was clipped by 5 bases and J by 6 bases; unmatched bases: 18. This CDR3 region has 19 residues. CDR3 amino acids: CASSTLTSGASPKTNEQFF. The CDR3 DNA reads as TGTGCCAGCAGCACCTTGACTAGCGGGGCCAGCCCTAAGACCAATGAGCAGTTCTTC.

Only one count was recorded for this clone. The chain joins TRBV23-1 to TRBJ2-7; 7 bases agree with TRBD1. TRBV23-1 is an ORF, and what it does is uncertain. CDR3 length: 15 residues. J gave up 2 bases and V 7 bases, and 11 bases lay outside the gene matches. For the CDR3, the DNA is TGCGCCAGCATCATGAGACAGGGTCGTCCCTACGAGCAGTACTTC. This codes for CASIMRQGRPYEQYF.

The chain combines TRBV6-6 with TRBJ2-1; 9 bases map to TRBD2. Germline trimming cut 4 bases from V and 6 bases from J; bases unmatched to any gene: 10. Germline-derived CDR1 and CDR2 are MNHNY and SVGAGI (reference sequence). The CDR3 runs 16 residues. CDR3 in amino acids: CASSSGRGGIFNEQFF. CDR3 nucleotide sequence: TGTGCCAGCAGTTCCGGGCGGGGGGGAATTTTCAATGAGCAGTTCTTC.

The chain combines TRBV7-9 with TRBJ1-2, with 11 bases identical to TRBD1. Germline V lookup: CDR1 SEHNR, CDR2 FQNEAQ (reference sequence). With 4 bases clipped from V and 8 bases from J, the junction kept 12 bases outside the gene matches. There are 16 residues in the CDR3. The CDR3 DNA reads TGTGCCAGCAGCTACCGATCCGGGACAGGGGGGCTAGGCTACACCTTC. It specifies CASSYRSGTGGLGYTF.

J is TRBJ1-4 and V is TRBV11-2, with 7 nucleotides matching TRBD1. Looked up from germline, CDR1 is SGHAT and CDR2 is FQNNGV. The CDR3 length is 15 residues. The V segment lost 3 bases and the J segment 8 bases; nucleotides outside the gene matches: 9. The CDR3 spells CASSFGGRGWEKLFF. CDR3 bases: TGTGCCAGCAGCTTTGGCGGCAGGGGGTGGGAAAAACTGTTTTTT.

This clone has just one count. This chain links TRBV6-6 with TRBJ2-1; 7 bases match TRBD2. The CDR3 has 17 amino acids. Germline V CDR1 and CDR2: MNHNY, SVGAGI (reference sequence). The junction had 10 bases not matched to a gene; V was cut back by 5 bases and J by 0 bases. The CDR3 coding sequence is TGTGCCAGCAGTCCCCATGTGGGGGGGAGCTCCTACAATGAGCAGTTCTTC. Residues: CASSPHVGGSSYNEQFF.